One T cell receptor beta chain is described in this entry. The data were obtained in a study of blood T cell repertoires in COVID-19. Study at large: Both acute and convalescent COVID-19 samples were obtained from the United States, Italy and Spain. T cells, B-cell-depleted T cells, or PBMCs supplied cDNA or gDNA.

Seattle-derived patients entered the study during active infection and were followed longitudinally. Trimming took off 0 bases at V and 1 base at J, with 8 bases between the two ends. The germline gives CDR1 KGHSH, CDR2 LQKENI. This CDR3 comprises 15 residues. In the original analysis: Amplification with reference gene primers provided the estimates of nucleated cell counts. TCRdb's table, derived via immunoSEQ multiplex PCR, lists solely in-frame clones and lacks some. V, J and clone size derive from that table, while D and trimming were established from the DNA sequence. The table records 300,000 to 350,000 clones, around 87% of them present only once.

Sequencing was done on a sample of peripheral blood. This chain joins TRBV18 and TRBJ2-3; tentative D call: TRBD1 (6 bases). The sequence was obtained from a woman aged 35 to 49 with COVID-19, enrolled during active disease. DNA for the CDR3: TGTGCCAGCTCACCACCGGGACACCGCACAGATACGCAGTATTTT. Translation gives CASSPPGHRTDTQYF.